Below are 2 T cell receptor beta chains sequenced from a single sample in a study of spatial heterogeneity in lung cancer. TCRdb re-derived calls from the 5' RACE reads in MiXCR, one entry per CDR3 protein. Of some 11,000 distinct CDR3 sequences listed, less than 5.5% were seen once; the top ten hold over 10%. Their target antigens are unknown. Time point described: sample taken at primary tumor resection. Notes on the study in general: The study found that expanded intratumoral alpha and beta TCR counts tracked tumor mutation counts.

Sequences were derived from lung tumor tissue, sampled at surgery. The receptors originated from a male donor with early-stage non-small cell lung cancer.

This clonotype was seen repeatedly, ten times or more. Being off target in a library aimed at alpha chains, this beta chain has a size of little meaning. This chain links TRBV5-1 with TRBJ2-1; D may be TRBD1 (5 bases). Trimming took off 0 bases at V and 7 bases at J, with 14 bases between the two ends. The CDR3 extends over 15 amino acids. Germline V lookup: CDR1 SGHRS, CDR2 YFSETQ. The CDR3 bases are TGCGCCAGCAGCTTGGAGGCAGGGTTCTTGAATGAGCAGTTCTTC. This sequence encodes CASSLEAGFLNEQFF. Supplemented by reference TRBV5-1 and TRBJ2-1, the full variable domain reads KAGVTQTPRYLIKTRGQQVTLSCSPISGHRSVSWYQQTPGQGLQFLFEYFSETQRNKGNFPGRFSGRQFSNSRSEMNVSTLELGDSALYLCASSLEAGFLNEQFFGPGTRLTVL.

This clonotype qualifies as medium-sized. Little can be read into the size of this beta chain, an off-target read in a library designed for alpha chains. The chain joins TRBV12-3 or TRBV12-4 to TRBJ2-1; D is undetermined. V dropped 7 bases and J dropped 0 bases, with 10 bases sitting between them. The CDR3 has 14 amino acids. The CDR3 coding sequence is TGTGCCAGCATTTCAGTGAGCTCCTACAATGAGCAGTTCTTC. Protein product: CASISVSSYNEQFF.